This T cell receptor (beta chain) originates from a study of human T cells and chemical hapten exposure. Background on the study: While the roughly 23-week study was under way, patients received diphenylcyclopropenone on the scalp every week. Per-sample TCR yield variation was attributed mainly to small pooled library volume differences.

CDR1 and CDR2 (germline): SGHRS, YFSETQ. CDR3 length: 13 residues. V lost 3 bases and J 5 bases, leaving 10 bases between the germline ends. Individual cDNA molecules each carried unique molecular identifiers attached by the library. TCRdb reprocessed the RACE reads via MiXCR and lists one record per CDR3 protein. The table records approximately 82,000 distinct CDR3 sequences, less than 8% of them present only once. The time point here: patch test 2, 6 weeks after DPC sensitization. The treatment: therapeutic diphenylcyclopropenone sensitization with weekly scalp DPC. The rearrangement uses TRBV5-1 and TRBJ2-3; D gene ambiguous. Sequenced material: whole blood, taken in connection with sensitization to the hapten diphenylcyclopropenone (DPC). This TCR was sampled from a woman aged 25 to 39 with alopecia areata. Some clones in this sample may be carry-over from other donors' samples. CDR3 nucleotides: TGCGCCAGCAGCTCTCAACAAGAAGATACGCAGTATTTT. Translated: CASSSQQEDTQYF.